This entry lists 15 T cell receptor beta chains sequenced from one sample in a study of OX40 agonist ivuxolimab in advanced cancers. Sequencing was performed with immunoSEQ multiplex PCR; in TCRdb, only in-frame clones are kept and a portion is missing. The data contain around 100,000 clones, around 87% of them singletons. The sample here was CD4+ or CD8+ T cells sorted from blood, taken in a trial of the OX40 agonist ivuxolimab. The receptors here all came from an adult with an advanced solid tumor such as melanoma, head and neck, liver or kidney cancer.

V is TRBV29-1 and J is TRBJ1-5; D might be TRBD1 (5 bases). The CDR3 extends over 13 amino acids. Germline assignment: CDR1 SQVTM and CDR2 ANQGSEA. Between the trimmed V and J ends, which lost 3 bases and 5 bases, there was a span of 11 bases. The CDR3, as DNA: TGCAGCGTTGAGTTATCGGGGGATCAGCCCCAGCATTTT. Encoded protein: CSVELSGDQPQHF.

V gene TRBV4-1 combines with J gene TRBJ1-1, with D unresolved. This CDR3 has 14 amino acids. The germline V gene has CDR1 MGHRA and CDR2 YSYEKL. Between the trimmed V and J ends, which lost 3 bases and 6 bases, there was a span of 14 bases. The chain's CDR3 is CASSQDTERPEAFF. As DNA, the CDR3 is TGCGCCAGCAGCCAGGATACAGAGAGGCCTGAAGCTTTCTTT.

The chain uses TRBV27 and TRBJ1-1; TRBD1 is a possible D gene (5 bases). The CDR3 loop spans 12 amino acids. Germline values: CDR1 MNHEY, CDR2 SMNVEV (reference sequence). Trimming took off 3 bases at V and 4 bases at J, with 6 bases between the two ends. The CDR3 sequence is CASSFRGTEAFF. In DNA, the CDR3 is TGTGCCAGCAGTTTTAGGGGCACTGAAGCTTTCTTT.

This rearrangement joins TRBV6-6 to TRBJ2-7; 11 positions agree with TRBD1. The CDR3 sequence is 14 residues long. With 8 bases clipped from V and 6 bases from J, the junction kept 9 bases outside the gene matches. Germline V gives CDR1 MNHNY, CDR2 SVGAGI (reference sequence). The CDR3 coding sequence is TGTGCCAGCCAGATGGACAGGGGGCGCGCCGAGCAGTACTTC. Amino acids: CASQMDRGRAEQYF.

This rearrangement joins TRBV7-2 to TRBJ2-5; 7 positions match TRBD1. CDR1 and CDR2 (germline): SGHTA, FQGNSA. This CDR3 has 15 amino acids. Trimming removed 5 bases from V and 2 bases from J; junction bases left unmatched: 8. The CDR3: CASSEPGTVQETQYF. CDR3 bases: TGTGCCAGCAGCGAGCCCGGGACAGTTCAAGAGACCCAGTACTTC. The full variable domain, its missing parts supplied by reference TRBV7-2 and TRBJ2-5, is GAGVSQSPSNKVTEKGKDVELRCDPISGHTALYWYRQSLGQGLEFLIYFQGNSAPDKSGLPSDRFSAERTGGSVSTLTIQRTQQEDSAVYLCASSEPGTVQETQYFGPGTRLLVL.

CDR3 nucleotides: TGTGCCAGCAGCTGGGGGGACAGGCCGTATGGCTACACCTTC. Translated: CASSWGDRPYGYTF. V gene TRBV7-9 combines with J gene TRBJ1-2, with 8 positions matching TRBD1. Germline V gives CDR1 SEHNR, CDR2 FQNEAQ (reference sequence). The CDR3 extends over 14 amino acids. Trimming cost V 4 bases and J 5 bases; bases outside gene matches: 6.

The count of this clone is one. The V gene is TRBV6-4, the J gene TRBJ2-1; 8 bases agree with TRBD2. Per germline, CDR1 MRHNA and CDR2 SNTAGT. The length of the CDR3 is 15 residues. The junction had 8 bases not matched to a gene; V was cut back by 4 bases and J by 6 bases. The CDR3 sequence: CASSVRNSGINEQFF. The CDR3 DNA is TGTGCCAGCAGTGTCAGGAATAGCGGGATCAATGAGCAGTTCTTC.

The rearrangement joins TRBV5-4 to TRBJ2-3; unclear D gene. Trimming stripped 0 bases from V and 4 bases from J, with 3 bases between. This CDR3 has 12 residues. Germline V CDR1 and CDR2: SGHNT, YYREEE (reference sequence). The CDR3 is CASSLESDTQYF. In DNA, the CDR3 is TGTGCCAGCAGCTTGGAGTCAGATACGCAGTATTTT.

The CDR3 here is CASRDRVGNEQYF. The DNA of the CDR3 is TGTGCCAGCAGAGACAGGGTCGGGAACGAGCAGTACTTC. The V call is TRBV14, the J call TRBJ2-7, with 7 bases that match TRBD1. V was pared by 6 bases and J by 5 bases, with 7 bases of the junction left unmatched. CDR3 length: 13 amino acids. CDR1 is SGHDN, CDR2 FVKESK, per germline. The full variable domain, its missing parts supplied by reference TRBV14 and TRBJ2-7, is EAGVTQFPSHSVIEKGQTVTLRCDPISGHDNLYWYRRVMGKEIKFLLHFVKESKQDESGMPNNRFLAERTGGTYSTLKVQPAELEDSGVYFCASRDRVGNEQYFGPGTRLTVT.

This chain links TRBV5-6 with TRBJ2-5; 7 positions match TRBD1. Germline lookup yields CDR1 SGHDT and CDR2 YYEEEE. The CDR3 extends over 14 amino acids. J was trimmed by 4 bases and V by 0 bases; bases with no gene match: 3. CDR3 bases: TGTGCCAGCAGCTTGGGACAGGGATTAGAGACCCAGTACTTC. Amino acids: CASSLGQGLETQYF.

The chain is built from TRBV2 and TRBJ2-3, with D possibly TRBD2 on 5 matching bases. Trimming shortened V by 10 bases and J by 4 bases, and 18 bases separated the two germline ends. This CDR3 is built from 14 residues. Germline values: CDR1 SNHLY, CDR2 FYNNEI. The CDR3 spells CATRLAFSADTQYF. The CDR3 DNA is TGTGCCACGAGGTTAGCCTTTAGCGCAGATACGCAGTATTTT.

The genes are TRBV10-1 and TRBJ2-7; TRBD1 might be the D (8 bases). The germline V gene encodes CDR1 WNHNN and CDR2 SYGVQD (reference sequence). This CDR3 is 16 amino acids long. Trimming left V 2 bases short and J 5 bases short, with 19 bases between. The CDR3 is CASSERPDREGNEQYF. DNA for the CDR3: TGCGCCAGCAGTGAGAGGCCGGACAGGGAGGGCAACGAGCAGTACTTC.

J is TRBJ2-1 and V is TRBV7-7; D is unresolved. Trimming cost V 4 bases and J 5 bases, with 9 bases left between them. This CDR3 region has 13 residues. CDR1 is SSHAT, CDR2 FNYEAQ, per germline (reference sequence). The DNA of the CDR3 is TGTGCCAGCAGCTCCCAGACCCACAATGAGCAGTTCTTC. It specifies CASSSQTHNEQFF.

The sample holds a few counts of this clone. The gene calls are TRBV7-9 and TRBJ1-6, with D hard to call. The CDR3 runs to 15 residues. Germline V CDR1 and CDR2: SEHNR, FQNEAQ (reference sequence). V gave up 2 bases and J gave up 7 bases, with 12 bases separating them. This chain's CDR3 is CASSLMGRRNSPLHF. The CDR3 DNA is TGTGCCAGCAGCTTAATGGGCAGGCGGAATTCACCCCTCCACTTT.

The CDR3 here is CASSLAGGNNEQFF. CDR3 DNA sequence: TGTGCCAGCAGCCTGGCGGGAGGGAACAATGAGCAGTTCTTC. V gene TRBV11-2 combines with J gene TRBJ2-1, with TRBD2 matching 9 bases. Per germline, CDR1 SGHAT and CDR2 FQNNGV. V lost 5 bases to trimming and J lost 5 bases; unmatched junction nucleotides: 4. The CDR3 covers 14 residues.